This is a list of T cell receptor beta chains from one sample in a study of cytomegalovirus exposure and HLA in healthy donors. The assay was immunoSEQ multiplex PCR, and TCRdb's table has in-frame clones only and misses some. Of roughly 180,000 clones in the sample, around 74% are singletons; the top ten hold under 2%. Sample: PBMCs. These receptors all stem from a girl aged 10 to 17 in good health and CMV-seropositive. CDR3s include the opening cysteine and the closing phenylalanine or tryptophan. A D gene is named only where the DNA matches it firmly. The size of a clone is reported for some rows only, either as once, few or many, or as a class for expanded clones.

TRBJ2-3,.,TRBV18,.,TGTGCCAGCTCACCTCGACAGGCTACCAGCACAGATACGCAGTATTTT,CASSPRQATSTDTQYF
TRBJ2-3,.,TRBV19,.,TGTGCCAGTAGTATAGGGGCATCCACAGATACGCAGTATTTT,CASSIGASTDTQYF
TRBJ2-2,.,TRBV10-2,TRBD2,TGCGCCAGCAGACAACTAGCGGGGGAGGCCGGGGAGCTGTTTTTT,CASRQLAGEAGELFF
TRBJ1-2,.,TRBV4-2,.,TGTGCCAGCAGCCAAGAAGTCGGTTCCGAATACTATGGCTACACCTTC,CASSQEVGSEYYGYTF
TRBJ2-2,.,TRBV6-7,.,TGTGCCAGCAGCTCCCTCGGGAACGGGGAGCTGTTTTTT,CASSSLGNGELFF
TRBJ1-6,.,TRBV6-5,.,TGTGCCAGCAGGACAATCAATAATTCACCCCTCCACTTT,CASRTINNSPLHF
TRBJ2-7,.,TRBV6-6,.,TGTGCCAGCAGCCCCCCCCCACAGTTCTACGAGCAGTACTTC,CASSPPPQFYEQYF
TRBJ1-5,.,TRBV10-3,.,TGTGCCATCAGTGATGCTTGGGGGGATCAGCCCCAGCATTTT,CAISDAWGDQPQHF
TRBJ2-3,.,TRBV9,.,TGTGCCAGCAGCCCCCCTGAGAGGGGGGGCCCAGATACGCAGTATTTT,CASSPPERGGPDTQYF
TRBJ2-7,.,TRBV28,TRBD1,TGTGCCAGCAGTCTAGGGGGCAGGGCTTACGAGCAGTACTTC,CASSLGGRAYEQYF
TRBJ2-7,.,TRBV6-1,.,TGTGCCAGCAGCCGACTAGTATTCGAGCAGTACTTC,CASSRLVFEQYF
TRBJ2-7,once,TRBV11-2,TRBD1,TGTGCCAGCAGCTTGCCTCGGGACAGGGTCTCCTACGAGCAGTACTTC,CASSLPRDRVSYEQYF
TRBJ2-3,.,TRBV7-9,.,TGTGCCAGCAGCTTATACGGGGGGCTTCCCCGCACAGATACGCAGTATTTT,CASSLYGGLPRTDTQYF
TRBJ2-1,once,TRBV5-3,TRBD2,TGTGCCAGAAGCCAGTCCTTGGTGGCGGGGGATACTGGCAATGAGCAGTTCTTC,CARSQSLVAGDTGNEQFF
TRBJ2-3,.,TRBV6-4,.,TGTGCCAGCAGTGACTCTGCTAGCGGCACAGATACGCAGTATTTT,CASSDSASGTDTQYF
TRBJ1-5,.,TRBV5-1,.,TGCGCCAGCATAGCACAGGCCGTCAATCAGCCCCAGCATTTT,CASIAQAVNQPQHF
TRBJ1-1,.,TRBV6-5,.,TGTGCCAGTTCTGGACAGATAGACACTGAAGCTTTCTTT,CASSGQIDTEAFF
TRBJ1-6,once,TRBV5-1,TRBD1,TGCGCCAGCAGCTTGGTACAGGGGTATAATTCACCCCTCCACTTT,CASSLVQGYNSPLHF
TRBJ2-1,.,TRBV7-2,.,TGTGCCAGCAGCTTACCGGGACAAGACTACAATGAGCAGTTCTTC,CASSLPGQDYNEQFF
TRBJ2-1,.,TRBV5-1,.,TGCGCCAGCACCTCGGGACTCAACAATGAGCAGTTCTTC,CASTSGLNNEQFF
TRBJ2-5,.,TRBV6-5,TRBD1,TGTGCCAGCAGTCGATACGGACAGGGCGGAGAGACCCAGTACTTC,CASSRYGQGGETQYF
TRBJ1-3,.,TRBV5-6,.,TGTGCCAGCAGCTTGGTACGGAGCTCTGGAAACACCATATATTTT,CASSLVRSSGNTIYF
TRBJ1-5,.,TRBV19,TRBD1,TGTGCCAGTAGTACGGGACAGAATAGCAATCAGCCCCAGCATTTT,CASSTGQNSNQPQHF
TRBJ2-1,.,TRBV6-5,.,TGTGCCAGCAGCCCCTTTGAGTACAATGAGCAGTTCTTC,CASSPFEYNEQFF
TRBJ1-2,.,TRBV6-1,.,TGTGCCAGCAGTCTACAGGGAGACTATGGCTACACCTTC,CASSLQGDYGYTF
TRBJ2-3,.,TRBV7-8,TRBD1,TGTGCCAGCAGGTTGGACAGGGGAGGTCTGAATACGCAGTATTTT,CASRLDRGGLNTQYF
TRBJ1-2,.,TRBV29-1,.,TGCAGCGTTGTTCCTCCAGACTTTGGCTACACCTTC,CSVVPPDFGYTF
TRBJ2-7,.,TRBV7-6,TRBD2,TGTGCCAGCAGCTTAGCGGTCTTGGGACTAGCGGGGGGTACAAGCTCCTACGAGCAGTACTTC,CASSLAVLGLAGGTSSYEQYF
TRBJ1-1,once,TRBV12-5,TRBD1,TGTGCTAGTGGTTCGGGACAGGGCACTGAAGCTTTCTTT,CASGSGQGTEAFF
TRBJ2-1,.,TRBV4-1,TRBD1,TGCGCCAGCAGGCCGGGACAGGGCAACAATGAGCAGTTCTTC,CASRPGQGNNEQFF
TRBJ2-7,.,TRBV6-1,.,TGTGCCAGCAGACGACTAGGCGCCTACGAGCAGTACTTC,CASRRLGAYEQYF
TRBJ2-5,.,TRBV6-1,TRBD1,TGTGCCAGCAGTGAAGTTACTGGGACAGGGATGGAGACCCAGTACTTC,CASSEVTGTGMETQYF
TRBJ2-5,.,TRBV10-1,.,TGCGCCATCCACGGGACCCAGTACTTC,CAIHGTQYF
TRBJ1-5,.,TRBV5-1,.,TGCGCCAGCAGCTTGTCAGGGAATCAGCCCCAGCATTTT,CASSLSGNQPQHF
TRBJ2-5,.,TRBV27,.,TGTGCCAGCAGTTCTCGCGGGGAAGAGACCCAGTACTTC,CASSSRGEETQYF
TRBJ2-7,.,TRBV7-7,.,TGTGCCAGCAGCCAGGGGACAACCGGACTTGGGGAGCAGTACTTC,CASSQGTTGLGEQYF
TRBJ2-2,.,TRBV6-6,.,TGTGCCAGCAGTTACAACAGGGTAGTCACCGGGGAGCTGTTTTTT,CASSYNRVVTGELFF
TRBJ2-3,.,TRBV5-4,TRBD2,TGTGCCAGCAGCTTTCCGATCGGGGGGGGCACAGATACGCAGTATTTT,CASSFPIGGGTDTQYF
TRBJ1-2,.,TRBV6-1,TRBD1,TGTGCCAGCAGTAGGACAGGGGATGGTAGCTATGGCTACACCTTC,CASSRTGDGSYGYTF
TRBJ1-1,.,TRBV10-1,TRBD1,TGCGCCAGCAGTGGACAGGGCCACACTGAAGCTTTCTTT,CASSGQGHTEAFF
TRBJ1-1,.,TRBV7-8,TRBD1,TGTGCCAGCAGCCAGACAGGGGGGACAGGATACACTGAAGCTTTCTTT,CASSQTGGTGYTEAFF
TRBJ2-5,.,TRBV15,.,TGTGCCACCAGCACCCCAACTCCGGACTTTCATGGGTGGGAGACCCAGTACTTC,CATSTPTPDFHGWETQYF
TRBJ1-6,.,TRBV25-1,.,TGTGCCAGCAGGGCGGGAGGGATTATCTATAATTCACCCCTCCACTTT,CASRAGGIIYNSPLHF
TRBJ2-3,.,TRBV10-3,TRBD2,TGTGCCATCAGGGTTAGCGGGGCTTACACAGATACGCAGTATTTT,CAIRVSGAYTDTQYF
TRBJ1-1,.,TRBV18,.,TGTGCCAGCTCACCATCGGGTGTCACTGAAGCTTTCTTT,CASSPSGVTEAFF
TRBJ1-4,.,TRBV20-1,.,TGCAGTGCTAGTCAGGAAAAACTGTTTTTT,CSASQEKLFF
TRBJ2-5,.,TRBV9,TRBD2,TGTGCCAGCAGCGGACTAGCGGGCGTAAAAGAGACCCAGTACTTC,CASSGLAGVKETQYF
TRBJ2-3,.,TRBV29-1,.,TGCAGCGCGGGGGGCACTCCAGATACGCAGTATTTT,CSAGGTPDTQYF
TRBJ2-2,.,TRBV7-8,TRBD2,TGTGCCAGCAGTCCCATGGCGAGCGGGGGGCCTGGGGAGCTGTTTTTT,CASSPMASGGPGELFF
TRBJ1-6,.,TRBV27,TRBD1,TGTGCCAGCAGTTTATTTGGACAGGCTGATGGATCACCCCTCCACTTT,CASSLFGQADGSPLHF
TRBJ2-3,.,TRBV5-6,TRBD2,TGTGCCAGCAGCTTAAGCGGGGGGAACACAGATACGCAGTATTTT,CASSLSGGNTDTQYF
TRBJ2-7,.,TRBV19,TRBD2,TGTGCCAGTAGTGGGGGACTAGCGGACCCCTACTTC,CASSGGLADPYF
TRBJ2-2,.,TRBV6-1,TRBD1,TGTGCCAGCAGAGAAGCTCGACAGGGCGGTTCCGGGGAGCTGTTTTTT,CASREARQGGSGELFF